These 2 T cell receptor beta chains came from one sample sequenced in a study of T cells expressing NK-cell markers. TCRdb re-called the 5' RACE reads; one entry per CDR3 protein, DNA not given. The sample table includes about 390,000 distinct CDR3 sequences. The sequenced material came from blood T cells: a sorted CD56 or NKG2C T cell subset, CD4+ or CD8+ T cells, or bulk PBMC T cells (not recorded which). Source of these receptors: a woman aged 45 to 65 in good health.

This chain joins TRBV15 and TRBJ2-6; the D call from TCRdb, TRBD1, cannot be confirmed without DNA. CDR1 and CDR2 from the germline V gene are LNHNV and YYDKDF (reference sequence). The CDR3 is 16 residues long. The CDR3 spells CATGGQVNSGANVLTF.

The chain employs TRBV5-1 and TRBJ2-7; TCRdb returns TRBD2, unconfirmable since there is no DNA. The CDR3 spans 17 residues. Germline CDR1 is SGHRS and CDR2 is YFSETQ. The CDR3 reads CASSLPTGTSGINEQYF.